The clone carrying this T cell receptor beta chain was detected a few times. Its cognate antigen is unknown. The CDR3 has 15 amino acids. The germline V gene has CDR1 LNHDA and CDR2 SQIVND (reference sequence). Trimming stripped 5 bases from V and 2 bases from J, with 14 bases between. Expressed TCRB transcripts got sequenced, as all isolated RNA was reverse transcribed. Sequenced naive, central memory and regulatory T cell samples produced an average of around 3.5 million reads. Using immunoSEQ multiplex PCR, the repertoire was profiled, and TCRdb retains in-frame clones only, with some absent. This sample has about 150,000 clones, with 8.5% to 12% found just once. The data originate from a study of beta chain features in type 1 diabetes. Study information: Age, gender, cell numbers and subset yield matched between patients and controls.

Overall study results and limits: All four CD4+ subsets from Type 1 diabetes patients carried moderately but significantly shorter TCRB CDR3s. The naive, central memory and Treg TCRB repertoires of patients appeared to be more similar to one another than those of healthy donors.

The source of this sequence is a man between 18 and 29 years old in good health. J is TRBJ2-3 and V is TRBV19; D is possibly TRBD2 (6 bases). The sequenced sample was naive CD4+ T cells from blood. CDR3 in DNA: TGTGCCAGTAGTCTACGACTAGGGAACACAGATACGCAGTATTTT. The encoded protein is CASSLRLGNTDTQYF.